This record looks at one T cell receptor (beta chain) sequence and its context. The sample comes from a study of blood T cell repertoires in COVID-19. This CDR3 has 13 amino acids. Trimming removed 1 base at V and 9 bases at J, with 12 bases between. The data were produced by immunoSEQ multiplex PCR, yet TCRdb's version contains in-frame clones alone and is incomplete. The sample has tens of thousands of clones; approximately 80% are singletons. Sequencing was done on a sample of peripheral blood. The chain carries TRBV12-3 or TRBV12-4 and TRBJ1-2; D is ambiguous. The source is a man between 70 and 80 years old with active or convalescent COVID-19. CDR3: CASSLDSHPSYTF. The CDR3 bases are TGTGCCAGCAGTTTAGACAGTCATCCTAGCTACACCTTC.